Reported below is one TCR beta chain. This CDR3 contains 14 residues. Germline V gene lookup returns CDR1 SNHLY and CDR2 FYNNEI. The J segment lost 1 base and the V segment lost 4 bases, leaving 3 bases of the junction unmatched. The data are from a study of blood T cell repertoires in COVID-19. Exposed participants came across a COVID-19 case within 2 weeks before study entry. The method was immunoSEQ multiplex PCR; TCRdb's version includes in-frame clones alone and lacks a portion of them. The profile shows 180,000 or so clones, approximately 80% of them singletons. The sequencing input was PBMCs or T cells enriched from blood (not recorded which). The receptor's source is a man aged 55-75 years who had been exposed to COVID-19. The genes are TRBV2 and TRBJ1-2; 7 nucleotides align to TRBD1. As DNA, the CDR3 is TGTGCCAGCAGTGCGACAGGGCTTAACTATGGCTACACCTTC. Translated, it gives CASSATGLNYGYTF.